This entry lists 10 T cell receptor beta chains sequenced from one sample in a study of T cell responses to AZD1222 COVID-19 vaccine. The method was immunoSEQ multiplex PCR; TCRdb's version includes in-frame clones alone and lacks a portion of them. The data show 150,000 to 200,000 clones, about 85% seen once. The starting material was peripheral blood, obtained on day 0 of AZD1222 vaccination. Receptors originate from an adult in good health.

The chain joins TRBV18 to TRBJ2-2; D gene unclear. CDR3 size: 15 residues. Germline CDR1 reads KGHSH; CDR2 reads LQKENI. The V gene lost 1 base and the J gene lost 6 bases, with 12 bases spanning the gap. CDR3 residues: CASSPQAPRAGELFF. CDR3 DNA sequence: TGTGCCAGCTCACCACAGGCTCCAAGGGCCGGGGAGCTGTTTTTT. Full variable domain (remainder filled in from reference TRBV18 and TRBJ2-2): NAGVMQNPRHLVRRRGQEARLRCSPMKGHSHVYWYRQLPEEGLKFMVYLQKENIIDESGMPKERFSAEFPKEGPSILRIQQVVRGDSAAYFCASSPQAPRAGELFFGEGSRLTVL.

The chain carries TRBV12-3 or TRBV12-4 and TRBJ1-3; D not resolved. Trimming shortened V by 1 base and J by 7 bases, and 2 bases separated the two germline ends. The CDR3 extends over 11 amino acids. CDR3 in amino acids: CASSLGNTIYF. CDR3 DNA: TGTGCCAGCAGTTTAGGGAACACCATATATTTT.

The chain has TRBV25-1 and TRBJ2-7; 10 bases match TRBD1. The CDR3 spans 15 residues. Germline V CDR1 and CDR2: MGHDK, SYGVNS. Trimming cost V 5 bases and J 6 bases; bases outside gene matches: 10. CDR3 sequence: CASSPRTGGFSEQYF. The DNA for the CDR3 is TGTGCCAGCAGTCCAAGGACAGGGGGTTTCTCCGAGCAGTACTTC.

CDR3 amino acids: CASSIQGVGNSPLHF. The CDR3 DNA sequence: TGTGCCAGTAGTATTCAGGGCGTAGGGAATTCACCCCTCCACTTT. The V gene is TRBV19, the J gene TRBJ1-6, with TRBD1 as a possible D gene (5 bases). V lost 3 bases, J lost 7 bases, and 13 bases lay in between. Looked up from germline, CDR1 is LNHDA and CDR2 is SQIVND (reference sequence). CDR3 length: 15 residues.

The chain combines TRBV6-2 or TRBV6-3 with TRBJ2-5, with D hard to call. The length of the CDR3 is 14 residues. The germline gives CDR1 MNHEY, CDR2 SVGEGT. Trimming cost V 6 bases and J 5 bases, with 16 bases left between them. This chain's CDR3 is CASSVDLVGETQYF. The CDR3 bases are TGTGCCAGCAGCGTGGATCTGGTAGGGGAGACCCAGTACTTC.

V usage is TRBV18 and J usage is TRBJ2-4; TRBD1 matches 12 bases. The V and J ends lost 6 bases and 14 bases, in that order; junction bases with no gene match: 11. This CDR3 region has 14 residues. CDR1 and CDR2 (germline): KGHSH, LQKENI. For the CDR3, the DNA is TGTGCCAGCTCTCCCTTCGGAGGGACAGGGGGCGAGTACTTC. This encodes CASSPFGGTGGEYF.

CDR3 nucleotide sequence: TGTGCCATCAGTGCCGGGACAGGTGACAATGAAAAACTGTTTTTT. This translates into CAISAGTGDNEKLFF. The genes are TRBV10-3 and TRBJ1-4, with 8 positions matching TRBD1. This CDR3 has 15 residues. Per the germline V gene, CDR1 is ENHRY and CDR2 is SYGVKD. Unmatched junction bases numbered 6, after V lost 4 bases and J lost 5 bases.

V is TRBV6-4 and J is TRBJ2-1; tentatively, D is TRBD1 (6 bases). Germline V gene data show CDR1 as MRHNA and CDR2 as SNTAGT. Between the trimmed V and J ends, which lost 3 bases and 4 bases, there was a span of 22 bases. This CDR3 region has 18 residues. The CDR3 DNA follows: TGTGCCAGCAGTGATGGGGGCGATATATGGGGGCCATACAATGAGCAGTTCTTC. Its protein is CASSDGGDIWGPYNEQFF.

The chain carries TRBV19 and TRBJ1-2; maybe TRBD1 (5 bases). Germline V gene data show CDR1 as LNHDA and CDR2 as SQIVND (reference sequence). V was cut by 10 bases and J by 4 bases, with 22 bases left in between. The CDR3 has 15 residues. The CDR3 region has the DNA TGTGCCACGGGGCCTGGTCAGGGCAGGATCTATGGCTACACCTTC. Its protein is CATGPGQGRIYGYTF.

V and J are TRBV7-2 and TRBJ2-1; 7 nucleotides agree with TRBD2. V was clipped by 7 bases and J by 5 bases; unmatched bases: 11. The CDR3 loop spans 15 amino acids. Germline assignment: CDR1 SGHTA and CDR2 FQGNSA. The CDR3 sequence: CASISFQRGDNEQFF. CDR3 coding DNA: TGTGCCAGCATCTCCTTCCAGCGGGGAGACAATGAGCAGTTCTTC.